These 19 T cell receptor beta chains were sequenced from one sample in a study of blood T cell repertoires in COVID-19 (dated by TCRdb to about 2020). The library was obtained by the immunoSEQ multiplex PCR assay. Here the immuneACCESS table is served through TCRdb, limited to in-frame sequences with V and J called. Missing clones are a known gap in these copies; in checked studies unresolved V genes cover under half, and the rest lacks a known reason. The sample yields 350,000 or so clones; about nine tenths were counted once. The ten largest clones take up just over 1% of the sample. Sequencing input: PBMCs or T cells enriched from blood (not recorded which). These receptors originate from a woman aged 25 to 39 who had been exposed to COVID-19.

The V and J genes are TRBV4-1 and TRBJ2-7, with 8 positions matching TRBD2. The germline gives CDR1 MGHRA, CDR2 YSYEKL. CDR3 length: 14 amino acids. J gave up 3 bases and V 1 base, and 2 bases lay outside the gene matches. This chain's CDR3 is CASSQGSGSYEQYF. The CDR3 DNA sequence: TGCGCCAGCAGCCAAGGGAGCGGGAGCTACGAGCAGTACTTC.

The V call is TRBV30, the J call TRBJ1-1; the D gene is possibly TRBD1 (6 bases). This CDR3 has 11 amino acids. The V end was cut by 1 base, the J end by 9 bases, with 9 bases between. Germline V gene lookup returns CDR1 GTSNPN and CDR2 SVGIG (reference sequence). CDR3 in amino acids: CAWSGQEQAFF. The CDR3 DNA reads as TGTGCCTGGAGTGGACAGGAGCAAGCTTTCTTT.

The chain combines TRBV19 with TRBJ2-1, with D perhaps TRBD2 (5 bases). From germline, CDR1 is LNHDA and CDR2 SQIVND (reference sequence). Trimming took 7 bases from V and 5 from J, leaving 12 bases between them. The CDR3 has 13 residues. The CDR3 DNA follows: TGTGCCAGTAAGCCGGGAAAGAACAATGAGCAGTTCTTC. It translates to CASKPGKNNEQFF.

V is TRBV18 and J is TRBJ1-2; TRBD1 matches at 9 bases. The germline V gene has CDR1 KGHSH and CDR2 LQKENI. This CDR3 comprises 15 residues. V gave up 3 bases and J gave up 4 bases; unmatched junction bases: 6. The CDR3 DNA reads TGTGCCAGCTCACCTGGGACAGGGCCCCTCTATGGCTACACCTTC. It yields the protein CASSPGTGPLYGYTF.

This clone was found once. J is TRBJ2-7 and V is TRBV18; a possible D gene is TRBD1 (6 bases). Per germline, CDR1 KGHSH and CDR2 LQKENI. There are 16 residues in the CDR3. The V and J ends lost 4 bases and 4 bases respectively, with 20 bases between them. The CDR3 is CASSLRGERGAYEQYF. CDR3 nucleotides: TGTGCCAGCTCACTCAGGGGTGAAAGGGGAGCGTACGAGCAGTACTTC. The full variable domain, with the rest looked up from reference TRBV18 and TRBJ2-7, is NAGVMQNPRHLVRRRGQEARLRCSPMKGHSHVYWYRQLPEEGLKFMVYLQKENIIDESGMPKERFSAEFPKEGPSILRIQQVVRGDSAAYFCASSLRGERGAYEQYFGPGTRLTVT.

The chain carries TRBV6-2 or TRBV6-3 and TRBJ2-7, with TRBD2 matching 13 bases. The length of the CDR3 is 14 residues. Germline V CDR1 and CDR2: MNHEY, SVGEGT. Losses at the gene ends were 5 bases for V and 5 bases for J; bases not matched to a gene: 3. DNA for the CDR3: TGTGCCAGCAGTCCACTAGCGGGAGGGAACGAGCAGTACTTC. Protein: CASSPLAGGNEQYF.

This clone appeared a few times. CDR3 region: CASSEWAGGQNSPLHF. CDR3 nucleotides: TGTGCCAGCAGTGAATGGGCAGGGGGCCAGAATTCACCCCTCCACTTT. The chain joins TRBV6-1 to TRBJ1-6; 8 bases agree with TRBD1. Germline assignment: CDR1 MNHNS and CDR2 SASEGT. Losses at the gene ends were 2 bases for V and 7 bases for J; bases not matched to a gene: 7. The CDR3 spans 16 residues.

The CDR3 DNA reads TGTGCCAGCAGCAAAACAGGGCTAGGAAACACCATATATTTT. Its protein product is CASSKTGLGNTIYF. The chain combines TRBV6-5 with TRBJ1-3, with D possibly matching TRBD1 (6 bases). Germline V CDR1 and CDR2: MNHEY, SVGAGI. There are 14 residues in the CDR3. Trimming left V 6 bases short and J 4 bases short, with 13 bases between.

V gene TRBV10-3 combines with J gene TRBJ2-7; 7 bases align to TRBD2. V trimming: 6 bases; J trimming: 5 bases; junction bases outside the gene matches: 10. Germline CDR1 and CDR2: ENHRY and SYGVKD. There are 14 residues in the CDR3. For the CDR3, the DNA is TGTGCCATCAGAAGCGGGACCTCCGGGGACGAGCAGTACTTC. Protein product: CAIRSGTSGDEQYF.

The chain links TRBV14 to TRBJ1-2, with a possible D match to TRBD1 (5 bases). V shed 6 bases and J shed 2 bases, with 10 bases lying between them. The CDR3 totals 13 residues. Germline values: CDR1 SGHDN, CDR2 FVKESK. CDR3 bases: TGTGCCAGCAGTCCGCAGGGAAACTATGGCTACACCTTC. Amino acids: CASSPQGNYGYTF.

The V gene is TRBV12-3 or TRBV12-4, the J gene TRBJ1-1; TRBD1 aligns across 7 bases. The CDR3 runs 13 residues. With V trimmed by 6 bases and J by 2 bases, 3 bases remained unmatched. CDR3 in amino acids: CASSWTGNTEAFF. As DNA, the CDR3 is TGTGCCAGCAGCTGGACAGGAAACACTGAAGCTTTCTTT.

About this clone itself: Additional DNA sequences in this sample encode the identical CDR3. The V and J genes are TRBV29-1 and TRBJ1-1; a weak D match, TRBD1 (5 bases). The CDR3 consists of 13 residues. The V and J ends lost 6 bases and 0 bases respectively, with 11 bases between them. CDR1 is SQVTM and CDR2 is ANQGSEA in the germline V gene. For the CDR3, the DNA is TGCAGCGTCCCAGGGCACATGAACACTGAAGCTTTCTTT. This sequence encodes CSVPGHMNTEAFF.

This clone was seen a single time. The gene calls are TRBV5-1 and TRBJ2-7; the match to TRBD1 covers 10 bases. Germline V gene data show CDR1 as SGHRS and CDR2 as YFSETQ. The junction had 4 bases not matched to a gene; V was cut back by 4 bases and J by 3 bases. The CDR3 covers 14 residues. The CDR3, as DNA: TGCGCCAGCAGCGAGGGACAGGGGTTCTACGAGCAGTACTTC. Its translation is CASSEGQGFYEQYF.

This sequence joins TRBV21-1 and TRBJ1-2; the table's D call of TRBD1 was not tested on the DNA. TRBV21-1 is a known pseudogene. The CDR3 runs to 16 residues. DNA of the CDR3: TGTGCCAGCAGCAAAGACAGGAAAAGGGGAAACTATGGCTACACCTTC. Translating it yields CASSKDRKRGNYGYTF.

This clone was picked up one time. This chain links TRBV7-3 with TRBJ2-7, with 8 bases fitting TRBD1. The germline V gene has CDR1 SGHTA and CDR2 FQGTGA. With V trimmed by 5 bases and J by 3 bases, 9 bases remained unmatched. The CDR3 contains 15 residues. The CDR3 region has the DNA TGTGCCAGCAGCCCCCAGGGGGCGCTTAGCTACGAGCAGTACTTC. Its protein product is CASSPQGALSYEQYF.

This rearrangement joins TRBV11-2 to TRBJ2-7; D ambiguous. This CDR3 is built from 11 residues. V shed 5 bases and J shed 7 bases, with 9 bases lying between them. Germline V gives CDR1 SGHAT, CDR2 FQNNGV. CDR3 sequence reads: CASSRTPEQYF. The CDR3 coding sequence is TGTGCCAGCAGCCGCACACCAGAGCAGTACTTC.

This clone was found a few times. The J gene is TRBJ1-5, the V gene TRBV6-5, with 7 bases fitting TRBD1. The CDR3 sequence is 14 residues long. Germline V gene data show CDR1 as MNHEY and CDR2 as SVGAGI. The V segment lost 2 bases and the J segment 5 bases; nucleotides outside the gene matches: 3. The chain's CDR3 is CASSYDREDQPQHF. In DNA form, the CDR3 reads TGTGCCAGCAGTTACGACAGGGAGGATCAGCCCCAGCATTTT.

J is TRBJ2-3 and V is TRBV9; perhaps TRBD1 as D (5 bases). V was shortened by 1 base and J by 2 bases, with 14 bases between the two germline ends. Germline-derived CDR1 and CDR2 are SGDLS and YYNGEE. CDR3 length equals 16 residues. In DNA form, the CDR3 reads TGTGCCAGCAGCGTATATTGGACACCCTTCACAGATACGCAGTATTTT. Protein product: CASSVYWTPFTDTQYF.

The chain is built from TRBV28 and TRBJ2-7; the D gene is possibly TRBD1 (5 bases). The CDR3 extends over 14 amino acids. Germline CDR1 MDHEN, CDR2 SYDVKM. V shed 11 bases and J shed 4 bases, with 21 bases lying between them. Here the CDR3 reads CALPQGKSPYEQYF. In DNA, the CDR3 is TGTGCCCTACCGCAGGGAAAAAGCCCATACGAGCAGTACTTC.